This T cell receptor (beta chain) was recovered during a study of T cell repertoires in cytomegalovirus infection. From the reads, TCRdb called clonotypes with MiXCR, one entry per CDR3 protein. The sample lists approximately 730,000 distinct CDR3 sequences, roughly a third occurring once. Note on this clonotype: Antigen unknown.

The sequencing used cultured PBMCs, collected from culture after CMV antigen stimulation. The origin of this receptor is a human donor in good health (CMV status not recorded). Some clones in this sample may be carry-over from other donors' samples.

CDR3 sequence: CASSTRRVAAIGSNEQFF. In DNA, the CDR3 is TGTGCCAGCAGTACCCGCCGGGTGGCGGCGATAGGAAGCAATGAGCAGTTCTTC. The V and J genes are TRBV27 and TRBJ2-1; D is uncertain. V was trimmed by 5 bases and J by 6 bases, leaving 26 bases between them. This CDR3 is 18 amino acids long. CDR1 is MNHEY, CDR2 SMNVEV, per germline (reference sequence).